A single sample gave rise to the 28 T cell receptor beta chains below, sequenced in a study of shared T cell receptors in the human thymus. The assay was immunoSEQ multiplex PCR, and TCRdb's table has in-frame clones only and misses some. Altogether 700,000 or so clones are present, 80% to 90% being singletons, with the ten largest covering about 0.0098%. The sample was also linked to a second study, of human thymus T cells.

Sequencing was done on a sample of thymocytes. These receptors all stem from a girl under three years old with a congenital heart defect.

The V and J genes are TRBV28 and TRBJ1-2, with D possibly matching TRBD1 (6 bases). Germline CDR1 and CDR2: MDHEN and SYDVKM. Trimming cost V 2 bases and J 4 bases, with 11 bases left between them. CDR3 length: 14 residues. The CDR3 here is CASSLRDTPYGYTF. The DNA of the CDR3 is TGTGCCAGCAGTTTACGGGACACCCCCTATGGCTACACCTTC.

About this clone itself: Other DNA sequences in this specimen translate into the identical CDR3. As DNA, the CDR3 is TGCGCCAGCAGCTTGGCCAGGGGACAGCCCCAGCATTTT. Its protein is CASSLARGQPQHF. This sequence joins TRBV5-1 and TRBJ1-5, with a possible D match to TRBD1 (6 bases). Trimming removed 0 bases at V and 7 bases at J, with 8 bases between. The CDR3 consists of 13 residues. Germline CDR1 reads SGHRS; CDR2 reads YFSETQ. The entire variable domain, with the rest obtained from reference TRBV5-1 and TRBJ1-5, is as follows: KAGVTQTPRYLIKTRGQQVTLSCSPISGHRSVSWYQQTPGQGLQFLFEYFSETQRNKGNFPGRFSGRQFSNSRSEMNVSTLELGDSALYLCASSLARGQPQHFGDGTRLSIL.

The chain links TRBV10-3 to TRBJ2-7; D is perhaps TRBD1 (5 bases). Germline V CDR1 and CDR2: ENHRY, SYGVKD. The CDR3 totals 14 residues. V lost 3 bases and J lost 0, with 9 bases in between. CDR3 DNA: TGTGCCATCAGTGACAGGGTCGCCTCCTACGAGCAGTACTTC. Amino acids: CAISDRVASYEQYF.

The chain combines TRBV12-5 with TRBJ2-3; 9 bases align to TRBD2. The junction had 7 bases not matched to a gene; V was cut back by 6 bases and J by 6 bases. The CDR3 is 14 amino acids. Germline CDR1 reads LGHNT; CDR2 reads FRNRAP. The CDR3 loop is CASGGRGGPDTQYF. As DNA, the CDR3 is TGTGCTAGTGGAGGGCGGGGGGGCCCTGATACGCAGTATTTT.

This chain uses TRBV7-3 with TRBJ1-2; D perhaps matches TRBD1 (6 bases). The germline gives CDR1 SGHTA, CDR2 FQGTGA. The V end lost 5 bases, the J end lost 7 bases, and 14 bases lay between the germline ends. The CDR3 runs 13 residues. CDR3 protein: CASSATGYGGYTF. DNA for the CDR3: TGTGCCAGCAGCGCAACAGGGTACGGTGGCTACACCTTC.

The rearrangement joins TRBV6-5 to TRBJ1-2; TRBD1 matches at 7 bases. The V segment lost 4 bases and the J segment 2 bases; nucleotides outside the gene matches: 7. Germline V CDR1 and CDR2: MNHEY, SVGAGI. CDR3 length: 15 residues. CDR3 in DNA: TGTGCCAGCAGTTCGGGACAGCCGAGGAACTATGGCTACACCTTC. This gives the protein CASSSGQPRNYGYTF.

The chain combines TRBV4-2 with TRBJ2-7, with 16 bases lining up with TRBD2. The trim removed 1 base at V and 2 bases at J, leaving 2 bases unmatched. The germline V gene encodes CDR1 LGHNA and CDR2 YNFKEQ. The CDR3 consists of 17 residues. The CDR3 here is CASSQGGTSGGAYEQYF. The CDR3 bases are TGTGCCAGCAGCCAAGGAGGGACTAGCGGGGGGGCCTACGAGCAGTACTTC.

The genes are TRBV5-1 and TRBJ2-7, with D possibly matching TRBD2 (5 bases). This CDR3 is 11 amino acids long. CDR1 and CDR2 (germline): SGHRS, YFSETQ. V was cut by 3 bases and J by 10 bases, with 11 bases left in between. CDR3 sequence (DNA): TGCGCCAGCAGCTGGAGGCAGGAACAGTACTTC. Encoded protein: CASSWRQEQYF.

The chain carries TRBV5-1 and TRBJ1-6; D call uncertain. This CDR3 region has 13 residues. The ends were cut back, 0 bases at V and 8 bases at J, with 6 bases in the middle. Germline V gene sequence: CDR1 SGHRS, CDR2 YFSETQ. The chain's CDR3 is CASSLALDSPLHF. The CDR3 coding sequence is TGCGCCAGCAGCTTGGCCCTAGATTCACCCCTCCACTTT.

The V call is TRBV28, the J call TRBJ1-2; no clear D. The CDR3 has 16 residues. Germline CDR1 MDHEN, CDR2 SYDVKM. V was clipped by 3 bases and J by 0 bases, with 14 bases between them. The CDR3 spells CASSLRNSEANYGYTF. The CDR3 DNA follows: TGTGCCAGCAGTTTGCGGAACTCGGAAGCTAACTATGGCTACACCTTC.

The V gene is TRBV14, the J gene TRBJ1-4; 9 bases align to TRBD1. Trimming took 8 bases from V and 7 from J; bases not matched to a gene: 8. Germline CDR1 reads SGHDN; CDR2 reads FVKESK. This CDR3 is 14 amino acids long. The CDR3 DNA reads TGTGCCAGCTCTGTGTTGACAGGGGGTGAAAAACTGTTTTTT. It yields the protein CASSVLTGGEKLFF.

The V and J genes are TRBV5-6 and TRBJ1-2, with TRBD1 matching over 7 bases. Germline lookup yields CDR1 SGHDT and CDR2 YYEEEE. V lost 4 bases to trimming and J lost 4 bases; unmatched junction nucleotides: 7. The length of the CDR3 is 14 residues. The CDR3, as DNA: TGTGCCAGCAGCCAATCGGACAGGTTCTATGGCTACACCTTC. Translation: CASSQSDRFYGYTF.

The chain is built from TRBV7-8 and TRBJ1-5; 7 bases are a match to TRBD1. Trimming removed 0 bases from V and 7 bases from J; junction bases left unmatched: 9. Germline-derived CDR1 and CDR2 are SGHVS and FQNEAQ. The CDR3 has 16 residues. CDR3 nucleotides: TGTGCCAGCAGCTTAGCTACTCAGGGGGTTTGGCAGCCCCAGCATTTT. It encodes CASSLATQGVWQPQHF.

The V and J genes are TRBV29-1 and TRBJ2-5, with 8 positions matching TRBD1. Judging by the DNA end, TRBJ2-7 fits better; the J call may be wrong. CDR1 is SQVTM and CDR2 is ANQGSEA in the germline V gene. This CDR3 has 12 amino acids. The CDR3, as DNA: TGCAGCGTTGCCAGGGGGCCCTACGAGCAGTACTTC. Translated: CSVARGPYEQYF.

The V call is TRBV27, the J call TRBJ2-7, with 9 bases fitting TRBD1. Trimming at V came to 5 bases and at J to 7 bases, leaving 12 bases not matched to a gene. This CDR3 spans 15 amino acids. Germline values: CDR1 MNHEY, CDR2 SMNVEV (reference sequence). The CDR3 spells CASSGRTGVSGEQYF. In DNA form, the CDR3 reads TGTGCCAGCAGTGGCCGGACAGGGGTCTCGGGAGAGCAGTACTTC.

The V call is TRBV9, the J call TRBJ2-2; 10 positions agree with TRBD2. With V trimmed by 4 bases and J by 7 bases, 19 bases remained unmatched. Germline-derived CDR1 and CDR2 are SGDLS and YYNGEE. CDR3 size: 19 residues. The CDR3 coding sequence is TGTGCCAGCAGCTCATCCCCTAGGGCTAGCGGGGGCCGAGGCGGGGAGCTGTTTTTT. The encoded protein is CASSSSPRASGGRGGELFF.

This chain links TRBV5-1 with TRBJ1-1; 11 bases are a match to TRBD1. V shed 0 bases, J shed 0 bases, and the junction held 13 bases outside the gene matches. The V gene's germline CDR1 is SGHRS and CDR2 YFSETQ. CDR3 length equals 20 residues. The CDR3 coding sequence is TGCGCCAGCAGCTTGGGCTTAACCGGGACAGGGGGTCGGATGAACACTGAAGCTTTCTTT. It is translated as CASSLGLTGTGGRMNTEAFF.

This clone was detected a few times. The V gene is TRBV5-5, the J gene TRBJ2-7; 8 nucleotides align to TRBD1. CDR3 length equals 18 residues. V lost 2 bases to trimming and J lost 6 bases; unmatched junction nucleotides: 19. Germline loops: CDR1 SGHKS, CDR2 YYEKEE (reference sequence). The CDR3 region is CASSFHATQGTGSCEQYF. CDR3 nucleotide sequence: TGTGCCAGCAGCTTCCATGCGACTCAGGGGACAGGTAGCTGCGAGCAGTACTTC.

The genes are TRBV7-2 and TRBJ1-1; 7 bases fit TRBD1. The CDR3 has 18 residues. CDR1 and CDR2 (germline): SGHTA, FQGNSA. The junction had 14 bases not matched to a gene; V was cut back by 4 bases and J by 0 bases. The CDR3, as DNA: TGTGCCAGCAGCTCACACTACAGGGGATTTGGATTGAACACTGAAGCTTTCTTT. Its protein product is CASSSHYRGFGLNTEAFF.

The J gene is TRBJ2-1, the V gene TRBV2; 8 bases agree with TRBD1. The CDR3 runs to 16 residues. The V gene end was trimmed by 7 bases and the J gene end by 4 bases; junction bases not matched to a gene: 12. In germline, CDR1 is SNHLY, CDR2 FYNNEI. This chain's CDR3 is CASTSLRGTGYNEQFF. The CDR3 region has the DNA TGTGCCAGCACCTCACTACGCGGGACAGGATACAATGAGCAGTTCTTC.

This clone was observed a few times. The chain combines TRBV30 with TRBJ2-7, with D perhaps matching TRBD2 (5 bases). Germline loops: CDR1 GTSNPN, CDR2 SVGIG (reference sequence). The length of the CDR3 is 11 residues. With 7 bases removed from V and 7 bases from J, the gap between germline ends came to 14 bases. CDR3 amino acids: CAFRRPGEQYF. The CDR3 coding sequence is TGTGCCTTCCGACGGCCGGGGGAGCAGTACTTC. The full variable domain, rest sourced from reference TRBV30 and TRBJ2-7, is SQTIHQWPATLVQPVGSPLSLECTVEGTSNPNLYWYRQAAGRGLQLLFYSVGIGQISSEVPQNLSASRPQDRQFILSSKKLLLSDSGFYLCAFRRPGEQYFGPGTRLTVT.

The rearrangement joins TRBV4-3 to TRBJ2-1; the match to TRBD2 covers 10 bases. V was pared by 4 bases and J by 6 bases, with 3 bases of the junction left unmatched. Germline V CDR1 and CDR2: LGHNA, YSLEER. The CDR3 is 14 residues long. The chain's CDR3 is CASSRLAGFNEQFF. The DNA for the CDR3 is TGCGCCAGCAGCCGACTAGCGGGCTTCAATGAGCAGTTCTTC.

The rearrangement joins TRBV9 to TRBJ1-5, with TRBD1 matching over 7 bases. This CDR3 region has 17 residues. The V gene end was trimmed by 0 bases and the J gene end by 0 bases; junction bases not matched to a gene: 6. Germline CDR1 and CDR2: SGDLS and YYNGEE. This CDR3 reads CASSVAYRGYSNQPQHF. CDR3 coding DNA: TGTGCCAGCAGCGTAGCTTACAGGGGCTATAGCAATCAGCCCCAGCATTTT.

This clone was seen only once. The V and J genes are TRBV5-4 and TRBJ1-2; 9 bases are shared with TRBD1. CDR1 SGHNT and CDR2 YYREEE come from the germline V gene (reference sequence). V was clipped by 4 bases and J by 6 bases; unmatched bases: 4. The CDR3 has 13 residues. CDR3: CASSQGQGHGYTF. CDR3 in DNA: TGTGCCAGCAGCCAAGGACAGGGGCATGGCTACACCTTC.

The rearrangement links TRBV19 to TRBJ1-6; the D gene is possibly TRBD1 (5 bases). Germline V lookup: CDR1 LNHDA, CDR2 SQIVND (reference sequence). The germline V and J ends were trimmed by 4 bases and 9 bases, with 25 bases remaining between them. The CDR3 loop spans 18 amino acids. This chain's CDR3 is CASSTGPDTQGGFSPLHF. The CDR3 nucleotides are TGTGCCAGTAGTACTGGTCCGGATACTCAGGGAGGGTTTTCACCCCTCCACTTT.

J is TRBJ1-5 and V is TRBV12-5; 7 nucleotides match TRBD1. The CDR3 loop spans 17 amino acids. The germline V gene has CDR1 LGHNT and CDR2 FRNRAP. With V trimmed by 4 bases and J by 5 bases, 14 bases remained unmatched. CDR3 bases: TGTGCTAGTGGTTCCGACAGGGAGTTCGAGAAATATCAGCCCCAGCATTTT. Encoded protein: CASGSDREFEKYQPQHF.

V usage is TRBV15 and J usage is TRBJ1-4; tentatively, D is TRBD1 (6 bases). This CDR3 contains 17 residues. Trimming took off 1 base at V and 0 bases at J, with 12 bases between the two ends. Germline lookup yields CDR1 LNHNV and CDR2 YYDKDF (reference sequence). The chain's CDR3 is CATSRVRQVATNEKLFF. The CDR3 coding sequence is TGTGCCACCAGCAGAGTCCGACAGGTTGCAACTAATGAAAAACTGTTTTTT.

The chain combines TRBV2 with TRBJ1-1; D might be TRBD1 (5 bases). The CDR3 covers 15 residues. Germline V gene data show CDR1 as SNHLY and CDR2 as FYNNEI. V shed 1 base and J shed 1 base, with 10 bases lying between them. The DNA for the CDR3 is TGTGCCAGCAGTGAAGGACTGGGGGGGAACACTGAAGCTTTCTTT. This sequence encodes CASSEGLGGNTEAFF.